This TCR beta chain appears in the sequencing data of a study of cytomegalovirus exposure and HLA in healthy donors. About the study: In a previous analysis, approximately 110 million unique TCR beta sequences were found from some 200 million T cells.

V shed 4 bases and J shed 6 bases, with 16 bases lying between them. CDR1 is LNHDA and CDR2 is SQIVND in the germline V gene (reference sequence). CDR3 length equals 14 residues. PCR primers comprised 60 Vbeta and 13 Jbeta primers. Sequenced by immunoSEQ multiplex PCR; TCRdb stores in-frame clones only, minus some. Recorded for this sample: some 62,000 clones. Findings and limits, study-wide: Most TCR sequences were rare, but some public TCRs occurred in many donors. Later genetic work tied a missense DCLRE1C variant to beta-chain V and J trimming. A later analysis found TCR association rates differed by HLA locus, highest for DRB1 and lowest for HLA-C.

As regards this clone: The antigen remains unidentified.

Sequencing used PBMCs. The sequence came from a man aged 25-45 years in good health and CMV-seropositive. V and J are TRBV19 and TRBJ2-7; tentative D call: TRBD2 (5 bases). DNA of the CDR3: TGTGCCAGTAGTACGGTCGGGAACGGGTTCGAGCAGTACTTC. Protein product: CASSTVGNGFEQYF.